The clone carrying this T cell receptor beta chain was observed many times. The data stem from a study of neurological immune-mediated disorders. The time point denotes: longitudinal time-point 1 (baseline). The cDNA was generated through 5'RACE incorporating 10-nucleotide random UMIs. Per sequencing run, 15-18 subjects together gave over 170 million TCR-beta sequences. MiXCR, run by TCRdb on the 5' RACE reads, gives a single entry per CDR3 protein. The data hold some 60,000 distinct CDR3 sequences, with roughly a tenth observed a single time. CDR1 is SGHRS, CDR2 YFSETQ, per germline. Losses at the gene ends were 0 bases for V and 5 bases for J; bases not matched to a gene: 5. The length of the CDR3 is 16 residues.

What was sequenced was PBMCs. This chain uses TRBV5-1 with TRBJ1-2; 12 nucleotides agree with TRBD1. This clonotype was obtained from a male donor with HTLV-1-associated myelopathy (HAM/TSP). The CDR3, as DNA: TGCGCCAGCAGCTTGGGGTCGGGACAGGGGGCTTATGGCTACACCTTC. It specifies CASSLGSGQGAYGYTF.